Listed here are 4 T cell receptor beta chains from one sample, sequenced in a study of T-cell memory formation after mild COVID-19 (dated by TCRdb to about 2021). Libraries were constructed by 5' RACE. Sequenced using an Illumina NovaSeq 6000. The public reads were quality trimmed at Q25 with fastp and then assembled into clones with MiXCR by TCRdb, keeping productive beta chains. Rows are combined by CDR3 protein, so each entry shows the most common genes and DNA. The sample includes 560,000 or so distinct CDR3 sequences, with 15% to 20% observed a single time. The ten top clones hold roughly 8% of the sample. Input material: PBMCs or a T cell subset sorted from them (not recorded which). The receptors were gathered from an adult woman who had mild COVID-19 (a few samples of this study predate the infection). The sample titles of this study are shuffled in the database, so cell type and time point are left out; the donor was told from shared clones.

This clonotype was found many times. V and J are TRBV3-1 and TRBJ2-7; 11 bases line up with TRBD2. The germline V gene has CDR1 LGHDT and CDR2 YNNKEL (reference sequence). Trimming cost V 4 bases and J 1 base; bases outside gene matches: 3. This CDR3 spans 15 amino acids. This CDR3 reads CASSRSGGESYEQYF. The DNA for the CDR3 is TGTGCCAGCAGCCGTAGCGGGGGGGAATCCTACGAGCAGTACTTC.

This clonotype was observed a handful of times. The rearrangement links TRBV7-6 to TRBJ1-6; D gene ambiguous. The length of the CDR3 is 14 residues. Germline V lookup: CDR1 SGHVS, CDR2 FNYEAQ. The germline V and J ends were trimmed by 2 bases and 13 bases, with 15 bases remaining between them. The CDR3 nucleotides read TGTGCCAGCAGCTTATCAGGTGCCTTCGTGCCCCTCCACTTT. Protein sequence: CASSLSGAFVPLHF.

The chain is built from TRBV29-1 and TRBJ1-2; D perhaps matches TRBD1 (5 bases). CDR3 length: 14 residues. V gave up 4 bases and J gave up 3 bases, with 15 bases separating them. The germline gives CDR1 SQVTM, CDR2 ANQGSEA. For the CDR3, the DNA is TGCAGCGTTGTCTCCAGGGCGACTGACTATGGCTACACCTTC. Its translation is CSVVSRATDYGYTF. Complete variable domain (other parts from reference TRBV29-1 and TRBJ1-2): SAVISQKPSRDICQRGTSLTIQCQVDSQVTMMFWYRQQPGQSLTLIATANQGSEATYESGFVIDKFPISRPNLTFSTLTVSNMSPEDSSIYLCSVVSRATDYGYTFGSGTRLTVV.

This clonotype was found many times. The V gene is TRBV3-1, the J gene TRBJ2-7; TRBD1 matches 8 bases. Germline loops: CDR1 LGHDT, CDR2 YNNKEL (reference sequence). J was trimmed by 4 bases and V by 4 bases; bases with no gene match: 12. CDR3 size: 16 residues. The DNA of the CDR3 is TGTGCCAGCAGCCGCAAGGCCGGGACAGGAGGTTACGAGCAGTACTTC. Its protein is CASSRKAGTGGYEQYF.